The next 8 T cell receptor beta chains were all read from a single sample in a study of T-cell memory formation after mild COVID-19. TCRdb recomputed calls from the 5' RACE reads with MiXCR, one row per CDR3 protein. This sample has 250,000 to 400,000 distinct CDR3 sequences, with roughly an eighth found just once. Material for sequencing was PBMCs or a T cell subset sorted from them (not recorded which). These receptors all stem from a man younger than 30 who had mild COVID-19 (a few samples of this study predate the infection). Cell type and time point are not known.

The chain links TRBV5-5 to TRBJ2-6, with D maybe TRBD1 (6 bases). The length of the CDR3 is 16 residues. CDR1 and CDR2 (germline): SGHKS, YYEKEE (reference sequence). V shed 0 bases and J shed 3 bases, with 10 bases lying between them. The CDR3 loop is CASSLASGVGANVLTF. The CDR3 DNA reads TGTGCCAGCAGCTTGGCCTCAGGGGTTGGGGCCAACGTCCTGACTTTC.

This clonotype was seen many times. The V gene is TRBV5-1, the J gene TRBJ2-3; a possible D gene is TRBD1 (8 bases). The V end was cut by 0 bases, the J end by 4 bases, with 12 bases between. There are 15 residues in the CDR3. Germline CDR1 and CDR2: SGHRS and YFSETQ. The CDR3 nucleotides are TGCGCCAGCAGCTTGGGACAGGGGAGGGCAGATACGCAGTATTTT. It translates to CASSLGQGRADTQYF.

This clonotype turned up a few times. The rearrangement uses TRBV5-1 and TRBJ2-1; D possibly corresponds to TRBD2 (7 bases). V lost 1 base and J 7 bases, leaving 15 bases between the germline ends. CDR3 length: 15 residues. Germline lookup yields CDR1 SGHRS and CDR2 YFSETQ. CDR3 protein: CASSLLGGATNEQFF. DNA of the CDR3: TGCGCCAGCAGCTTGTTGGGGGGGGCCACGAATGAGCAGTTCTTC.

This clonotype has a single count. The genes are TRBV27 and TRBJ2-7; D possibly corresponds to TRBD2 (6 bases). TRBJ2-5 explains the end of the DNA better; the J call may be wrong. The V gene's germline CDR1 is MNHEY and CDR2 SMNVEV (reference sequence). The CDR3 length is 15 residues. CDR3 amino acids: CASSSPGLRGETQYF. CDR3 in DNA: TGTGCCAGCAGTTCTCCGGGACTGCGGGGAGAGACCCAGTACTTC.

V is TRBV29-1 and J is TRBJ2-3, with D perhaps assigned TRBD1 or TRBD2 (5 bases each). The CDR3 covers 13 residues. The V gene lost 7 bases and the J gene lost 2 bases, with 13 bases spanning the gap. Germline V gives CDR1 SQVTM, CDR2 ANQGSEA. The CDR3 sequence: CSAEGTFTDTQYF. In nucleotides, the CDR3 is TGCAGCGCCGAGGGGACCTTCACAGATACGCAGTATTTT.

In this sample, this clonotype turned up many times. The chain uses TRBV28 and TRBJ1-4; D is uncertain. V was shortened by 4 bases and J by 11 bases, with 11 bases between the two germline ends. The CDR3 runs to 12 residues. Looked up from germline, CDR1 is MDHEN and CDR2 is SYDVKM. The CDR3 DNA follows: TGTGCCAGCAGTTCGTCACATCGGAAACTGTTTTTT. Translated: CASSSSHRKLFF.

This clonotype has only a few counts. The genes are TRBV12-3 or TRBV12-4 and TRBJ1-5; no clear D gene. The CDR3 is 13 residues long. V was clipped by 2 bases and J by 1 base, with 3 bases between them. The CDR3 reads CASSLHSNQPQHF. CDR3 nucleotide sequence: TGTGCCAGCAGTTTACACAGCAATCAGCCCCAGCATTTT.

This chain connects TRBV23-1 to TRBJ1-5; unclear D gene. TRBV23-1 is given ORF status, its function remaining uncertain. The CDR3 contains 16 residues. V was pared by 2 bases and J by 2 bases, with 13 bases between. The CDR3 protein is CASSQAAGACNQPQHF. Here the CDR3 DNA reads TGCGCCAGCAGTCAAGCTGCGGGTGCTTGCAATCAGCCCCAGCATTTT.